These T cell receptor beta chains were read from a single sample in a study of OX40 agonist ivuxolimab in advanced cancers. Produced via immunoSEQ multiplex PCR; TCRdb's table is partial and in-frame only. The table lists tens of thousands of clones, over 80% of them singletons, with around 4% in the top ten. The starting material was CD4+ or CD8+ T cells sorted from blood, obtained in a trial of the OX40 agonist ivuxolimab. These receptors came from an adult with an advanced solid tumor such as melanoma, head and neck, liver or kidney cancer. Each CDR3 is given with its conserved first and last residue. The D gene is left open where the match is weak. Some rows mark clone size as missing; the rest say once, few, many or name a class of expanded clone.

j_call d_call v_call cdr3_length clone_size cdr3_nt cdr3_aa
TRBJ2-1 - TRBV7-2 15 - TGTGCCAGCAGCTTAGTGATGGGAGAGCGGAATGAGCAGTTCTTC CASSLVMGERNEQFF
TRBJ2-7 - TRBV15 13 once TGTGCCACCAGTCCGGGAATACCCTACGAGCAGTACTTC CATSPGIPYEQYF
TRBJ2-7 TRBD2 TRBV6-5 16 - TGTGCCAGCAGTTACTCGGGGGGGGAGACAACCTACGAGCAGTACTTC CASSYSGGETTYEQYF
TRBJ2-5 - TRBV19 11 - TGTGCCACCGAATCGGCGGAGGGTCAGTACTTC CATESAEGQYF
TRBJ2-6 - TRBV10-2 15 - TGCGCCAGCAGTGAGTCGAACGCAGGGGCCAACGTCCTGACTTTC CASSESNAGANVLTF
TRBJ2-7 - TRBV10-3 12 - TGTGCCATCAGTGAGCCCTACTACGAGCAGTACTTC CAISEPYYEQYF
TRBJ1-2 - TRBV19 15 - TGTGCCAGTAGTACCTCCGGGACTTCCCTCGGTGGCTACACCTTC CASSTSGTSLGGYTF
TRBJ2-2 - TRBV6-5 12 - TGTGCCAGCAGTACTGAAACCGGGGAGCTGTTTTTT CASSTETGELFF
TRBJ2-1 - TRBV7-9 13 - TGTGCCAGCACCCCCCAGGTCGAGCATGAGCAGTTCTTC CASTPQVEHEQFF
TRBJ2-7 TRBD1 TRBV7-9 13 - TGTGCCAGCAGCTTAGGGGGACAGGTTAACTTGGACTTC CASSLGGQVNLDF
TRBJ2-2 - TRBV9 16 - TGTGCCAGCAGCCCTACAACACCTATAGACACCGGGGAGCTGTTTTTT CASSPTTPIDTGELFF
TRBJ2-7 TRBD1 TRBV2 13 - TGTGCCAGCAGTGAAGCTCCGGGACAGGAGCAGTACTTC CASSEAPGQEQYF
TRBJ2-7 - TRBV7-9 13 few TGTGCCAGCAGCTTCCTGAGCTCCTACGAGCAGTACTTC CASSFLSSYEQYF
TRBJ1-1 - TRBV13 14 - TGTGCCAGCAGCTTAGAGGGCAGGGACACTGAAGCTTTCTTT CASSLEGRDTEAFF
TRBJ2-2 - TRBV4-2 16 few TGTGCCAGCAGCCAAGAAGTCCTAGCGAGGACCGGGGAGCTGTTTTTT CASSQEVLARTGELFF
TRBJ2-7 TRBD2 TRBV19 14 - TGTGCCAGTAGTATTTTCGCGGGAGGTGGCGAGCAGTACTTC CASSIFAGGGEQYF
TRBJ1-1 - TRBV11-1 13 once TGTGCCAGCAGCTTAGGGGCCAACACTGAAGCTTTCTTT CASSLGANTEAFF
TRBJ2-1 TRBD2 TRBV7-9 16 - TGTGCCAGCAGCTCTAGACTAGCGGGCTCCTACAATGAGCAGTTCTTC CASSSRLAGSYNEQFF
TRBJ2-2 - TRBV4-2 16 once TGTGCCAGCAGCCAAGACCAGGTCTCGGCCACCGGGGAGCTGTTTTTT CASSQDQVSATGELFF
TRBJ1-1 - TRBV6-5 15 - TGTGCCAGCAGTTACAGTCCAGGGCTGAGGACTGAAGCTTTCTTT CASSYSPGLRTEAFF
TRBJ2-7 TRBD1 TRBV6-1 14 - TGTGCCAGCAGTAGGACAGGGGCTAGCAACGAGCAGTACTTC CASSRTGASNEQYF
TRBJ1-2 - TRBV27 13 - TGTGCCAGCAGTTTTGGCAGAAACTATGGCTACACCTTC CASSFGRNYGYTF
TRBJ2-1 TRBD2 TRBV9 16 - TGTGCCAGCAGCCCGGGACTAGCGGGAGGGGTGAATGAGCAGTTCTTC CASSPGLAGGVNEQFF
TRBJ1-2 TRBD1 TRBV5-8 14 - TGTGCCAGCAGCTTAGGGGACAGTCCCTATGGCTACACCTTC CASSLGDSPYGYTF
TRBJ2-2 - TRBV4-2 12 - TGTGCCAGCAGCCAGGGCACCGGGGAGCTGTTTTTT CASSQGTGELFF
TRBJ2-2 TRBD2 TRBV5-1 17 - TGCGCCAGCACCCCGGGGACTAACCCAGCGGGAACCGGGGAGCTGTTTTTT CASTPGTNPAGTGELFF
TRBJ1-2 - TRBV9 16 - TGTGCCAGCAGCCATTCCACCGGGGTAACCAACTATGGCTACACCTTC CASSHSTGVTNYGYTF
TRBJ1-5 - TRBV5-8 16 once TGTGCCAGCAGTCGCCGGGACACAGATCTTAATCAGCCCCAGCATTTT CASSRRDTDLNQPQHF
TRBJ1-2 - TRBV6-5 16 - TGTGCCAGCAGTTACGGGGAGACACGACTAAACTATGGCTACACCTTC CASSYGETRLNYGYTF
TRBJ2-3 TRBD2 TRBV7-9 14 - TGTGCCAGCAGCTTGGGCGGGAGATCAGATACGCAGTATTTT CASSLGGRSDTQYF
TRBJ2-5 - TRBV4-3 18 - TGCGCCAGCAGCCTCGGACTCCATGGGGGAGTTGGCGACGAGACCCAGTACTTC CASSLGLHGGVGDETQYF
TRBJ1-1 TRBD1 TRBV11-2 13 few TGTGCCAGCAGCAGCGCAGGGGGCGGGAATGCTTTCTTT CASSSAGGGNAFF
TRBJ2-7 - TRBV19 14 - TGTGCCAGTAGTATAGGTCCGATGGACTACGAGCAGTACTTC CASSIGPMDYEQYF
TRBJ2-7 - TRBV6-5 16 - TGTGCCAGCAGTTATGAGATAGCCAACCCCTCCTACGAGCAGTACTTC CASSYEIANPSYEQYF
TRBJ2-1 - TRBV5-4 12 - TGTGCCAGCAGCATTTACTACAATGAGCAGTTCTTC CASSIYYNEQFF
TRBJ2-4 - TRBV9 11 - TGTGCCAGTGGAGCGGGTGACATTCAGTACTTC CASGAGDIQYF
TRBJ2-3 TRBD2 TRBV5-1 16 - TGCGCCAGCAGCTCCCAGATGGGGACTAGCGGAGATACGCAGTATTTT CASSSQMGTSGDTQYF
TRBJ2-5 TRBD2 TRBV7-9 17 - TGTGCCAGCAGCCTAGGGACTAGCGGGAGGGCCAGGGAGACCCAGTACTTC CASSLGTSGRARETQYF
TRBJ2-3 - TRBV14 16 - TGTGCCAGCAGCCCAGTGGGGCGTCCTAGCACAGATACGCAGTATTTT CASSPVGRPSTDTQYF
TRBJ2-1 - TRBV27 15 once TGTGCCAGCAGTTTTGCGCCCTTGGTAGTCAATGAGCAGTTCTTC CASSFAPLVVNEQFF
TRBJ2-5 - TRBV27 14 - TGTGCCAGCTCCCGAGGAGGGCCAAGACAGACCCAGTACTTC CASSRGGPRQTQYF
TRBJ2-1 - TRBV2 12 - TGTGCCAGCAAGGGCGGACTTCATGAGCAGTTCTTC CASKGGLHEQFF
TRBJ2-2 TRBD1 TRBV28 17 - TGTGCCAGCAGTTTACCTCAGGGGGCGGGCAACACCGGGGAGCTGTTTTTT CASSLPQGAGNTGELFF
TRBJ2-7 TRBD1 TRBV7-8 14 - TGTGCCAGCAGCTCGGACAGGGCGGGCCACGAGCAGTACTTC CASSSDRAGHEQYF
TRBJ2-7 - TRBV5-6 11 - TGTGCCAGCAGCTGGGACTACGAGCAGTACTTC CASSWDYEQYF
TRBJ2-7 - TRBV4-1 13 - TGCGCCAGCAGCCAACCGGGAGCGTACGAGCAGTACTTC CASSQPGAYEQYF
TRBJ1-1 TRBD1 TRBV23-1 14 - TGCGTACCCCAGGGGGACGAAATGAACACTGAAGCTTTCTTT CVPQGDEMNTEAFF
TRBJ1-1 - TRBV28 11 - TGTGCCAGCAGCCCTCCGGGCGAAGCTTTCTTT CASSPPGEAFF
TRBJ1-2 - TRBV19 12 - TGTGCCAGTAGTTTTCCGCTCTATGGCTACACCTTC CASSFPLYGYTF
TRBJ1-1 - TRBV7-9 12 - TGTGCCAGCAGCCCCCACCCAAACGCGGCTTTCTTT CASSPHPNAAFF
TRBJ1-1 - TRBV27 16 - TGTGCCAGCAGTTCGGTTAGGGGGATGGGGAACACTGAAGCTTTCTTT CASSSVRGMGNTEAFF
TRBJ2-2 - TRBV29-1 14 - TGCAGCGTTGAAGCCGGGCTAAACACCGGGGAGCTGTTTTTT CSVEAGLNTGELFF